One sample yielded the 14 T cell receptor beta chains listed below, sequenced in a study of patients and donors after allogeneic stem cell transplantation. A single record per CDR3 protein comes from TCRdb applying MiXCR to the RT-PCR reads. The sample lists about 410,000 distinct CDR3 sequences, 16% occurring once. The sample consisted of blood, either unsorted or a sorted T cell fraction (not recorded which). The receptors come from a human donor who was either an allogeneic HSCT recipient or a stem cell or donor lymphocyte infusion donor (not recorded which). It is not recorded whose cells these are; they may come from a transplant donor.

This clonotype was counted a few times. This sequence joins TRBV19 and TRBJ2-7, with unresolved D. V was trimmed by 2 bases and J by 6 bases, leaving 11 bases between them. The germline V gene encodes CDR1 LNHDA and CDR2 SQIVND (reference sequence). The CDR3 has 13 residues. In nucleotides, the CDR3 is TGTGCCAGTAGTATATCTGGATGGGGCGAGCAGTACTTC. Translating gives CASSISGWGEQYF.

This clonotype has only one observation. The chain employs TRBV6-2 or TRBV6-3 and TRBJ1-5; 8 nucleotides line up with TRBD1. The CDR3 length is 14 residues. V gave up 6 bases and J gave up 7 bases; unmatched junction bases: 8. Germline CDR1 MNHEY, CDR2 SVGEGT. CDR3 in amino acids: CASSPPDRVQPQHF. The CDR3 DNA follows: TGTGCCAGCAGCCCTCCGGACAGGGTCCAGCCCCAGCATTTT.

This clonotype has only a few counts. This chain joins TRBV6-5 and TRBJ1-5; 7 positions match TRBD1. V lost 2 bases, J lost 1 base, and 2 bases stayed unmatched. The CDR3 has 15 amino acids. Per the germline V gene, CDR1 is MNHEY and CDR2 is SVGAGI. CDR3 residues: CASSYRQGSNQPQHF. CDR3 DNA: TGTGCCAGCAGTTACCGACAGGGAAGCAATCAGCCCCAGCATTTT.

The chain links TRBV29-1 to TRBJ1-5; D perhaps matches TRBD1 (5 bases). V lost 6 bases and J 4 bases, leaving 13 bases between the germline ends. The CDR3 consists of 13 residues. CDR1 and CDR2 (germline): SQVTM, ANQGSEA. This chain's CDR3 is CSVRDSLNQPQHF. DNA of the CDR3: TGCAGCGTCCGGGACTCATTAAATCAGCCCCAGCATTTT.

This clonotype was found a few times. The rearrangement links TRBV24-1 to TRBJ2-3; D call uncertain. The germline V gene encodes CDR1 KGHDR and CDR2 SFDVKD. The CDR3 has 17 residues. V lost 6 bases and J lost 0, with 18 bases in between. The CDR3 DNA reads as TGTGCCACCAGTAGTGGCCTCCTCGGCCTGAGCACAGATACGCAGTATTTT. Its translation is CATSSGLLGLSTDTQYF.

The genes are TRBV9 and TRBJ2-1, with D uncertain. CDR1 is SGDLS, CDR2 YYNGEE, per germline. V was pared by 7 bases and J by 6 bases, with 20 bases between. The CDR3 runs to 15 residues. CDR3 sequence reads: CASGEDSRPINEQFF. Written as DNA, the CDR3 is TGTGCCAGCGGAGAAGACTCACGACCTATCAATGAGCAGTTCTTC.

In this sample, this clonotype turned up many times. DNA of the CDR3: TGTGCCAGCAGTTTAGAGAGATACTACAATGAGCAGTTCTTC. It specifies CASSLERYYNEQFF. The J gene is TRBJ2-1, the V gene TRBV12-3 or TRBV12-4; D not resolved. V was cut by 1 base and J by 3 bases, with 7 bases left in between. This CDR3 contains 14 residues.

The sample holds a few counts of this clonotype. The rearrangement links TRBV29-1 to TRBJ1-5; D is undetermined. Germline CDR1 reads SQVTM; CDR2 reads ANQGSEA. The V end was cut by 4 bases, the J end by 0 bases, with 7 bases between. CDR3 length: 13 residues. Here the CDR3 reads CSVARNSNQPQHF. The CDR3 DNA sequence: TGCAGCGTTGCCCGGAATAGCAATCAGCCCCAGCATTTT.

V usage is TRBV20-1 and J usage is TRBJ1-1; D ambiguous. Trimming shortened V by 0 bases and J by 9 bases, and 8 bases separated the two germline ends. The germline gives CDR1 DFQATT, CDR2 SNEGSKA (reference sequence). This CDR3 is 11 amino acids long. CDR3 sequence (DNA): TGCAGTGCTAGAGATCCGGTTCAAGCTTTCTTT. It codes for CSARDPVQAFF.

This clonotype turned up a few times. This rearrangement joins TRBV11-2 to TRBJ2-3; 11 nucleotides align to TRBD2. The junction had 11 bases not matched to a gene; V was cut back by 1 base and J by 5 bases. The CDR3 loop spans 18 amino acids. The V gene's germline CDR1 is SGHAT and CDR2 FQNNGV. The CDR3 coding sequence is TGTGCCAGCAGCTTAGTTGGTTTAGCGGGGGGGCCAGTAGATACGCAGTATTTT. Amino acids: CASSLVGLAGGPVDTQYF.

The V call is TRBV3-1, the J call TRBJ2-7; no definite D call. Deletions cut 5 bases from V and 2 bases from J, with 16 bases between. This CDR3 comprises 15 residues. Germline CDR1 and CDR2: LGHDT and YNNKEL (reference sequence). Written as DNA, the CDR3 is TGTGCCAGCAGCTCCCCCCCTGGCGGAACCTACGAGCAGTACTTC. Its protein product is CASSSPPGGTYEQYF.

This clonotype was seen a few times. The chain joins TRBV5-1 to TRBJ1-2; the D is unclear. The germline V and J ends were trimmed by 0 bases and 6 bases, with 6 bases remaining between them. The V gene's germline CDR1 is SGHRS and CDR2 YFSETQ. The CDR3 runs to 12 residues. The chain's CDR3 is CASSLAGNGYTF. In DNA form, the CDR3 reads TGCGCCAGCAGCTTGGCCGGGAATGGCTACACCTTC.

CDR3: CASSPRGQGVSTDTQYF. The CDR3 bases are TGCGCCAGCAGCCCTCGGGGGCAGGGGGTAAGCACAGATACGCAGTATTTT. V usage is TRBV4-3 and J usage is TRBJ2-3, with D tentatively TRBD1 (7 bases). The V and J ends lost 4 bases and 0 bases respectively, with 17 bases between them. The CDR3 has 17 residues. Germline values: CDR1 LGHNA, CDR2 YSLEER.

V and J are TRBV25-1 and TRBJ2-1; either TRBD1 or TRBD2 may fit D (6 bases each). Germline V CDR1 and CDR2: MGHDK, SYGVNS. V dropped 6 bases and J dropped 0 bases, with 9 bases sitting between them. The CDR3 has 14 amino acids. The CDR3 here is CASREGGSYNEQFF. As DNA, the CDR3 is TGTGCCAGCAGGGAGGGGGGCTCCTACAATGAGCAGTTCTTC. The entire variable domain, with the rest obtained from reference TRBV25-1 and TRBJ2-1, is as follows: EADIYQTPRYLVIGTGKKITLECSQTMGHDKMYWYQQDPGMELHLIHYSYGVNSTEKGDLSSESTVSRIRTEHFPLTLESARPSHTSQYLCASREGGSYNEQFFGPGTRLTVL.